This TCR beta chain was sequenced in a study of beta chain features in type 1 diabetes. General study points: Relative to healthy donors, patients appeared to have naive, central memory and Treg TCRB repertoires that were more similar. In all four CD4+ subsets, TCRB CDR3 length was significantly, moderately reduced in type 1 diabetes.

Donors underwent one heparinised blood draw, 90 to 150 mL on average. It was via CD45RO/CCR7/CD25/CD127/CD95/CD27 that CD4+ naive, central memory, regulatory and stem cell-like memory cells were sorted. J gave up 8 bases and V 5 bases, and 4 bases lay outside the gene matches. The CDR3 extends over 14 amino acids. Germline V gene sequence: CDR1 WNHNN, CDR2 SYGVQD (reference sequence). As for this clone: The antigen remains undetermined.

Isolated RNA was reverse transcribed in full, so expressed TCRB transcripts were sequenced. Here immunoSEQ multiplex PCR was the method, and the copy in TCRdb shows in-frame clones only, minus some. The repertoire holds around 280,000 clones, with 15% as singletons. The sequence was obtained from a man aged 18 to 29 with type 1 diabetes. Sequences were obtained from naive CD4+ T cells from blood. The chain is built from TRBV10-1 and TRBJ2-1; TRBD2 aligns across 12 bases. The CDR3 is CASSPTSGSYEQFF. The DNA of the CDR3 is TGCGCCAGCAGTCCGACTAGCGGGAGCTATGAGCAGTTCTTC.